This T cell receptor beta chain emerged from a study of CD8+ T cells in alopecia areata. V was trimmed by 4 bases and J by 3 bases, leaving 6 bases between them. The CDR3 runs to 11 residues. CDR1 and CDR2 from the germline V gene are SQVTM and ANQGSEA. This clone was picked up one time. Treatment described: oral pan-JAK inhibitor, 5-10 mg twice daily. After isolation, RNA underwent reverse transcription to generate cDNA as the sequencing template. Here immunoSEQ multiplex PCR was the method, and the copy in TCRdb shows in-frame clones only, minus some. Of about 130,000 clones listed, nearly 55% are singletons.

The chain combines TRBV29-1 with TRBJ1-1; D is perhaps TRBD1 (5 bases). This clonotype was sampled from a human donor with alopecia areata. Material: CD8+ T cells sorted from blood, obtained at week 4, from a patient treated with tofacitinib. The CDR3 bases are TGCAGCGTTGCGACAGACACTGAAGCTTTCTTT. It specifies CSVATDTEAFF.